The clone carrying this T cell receptor (beta chain) was picked up a small number of times. This record belongs to a study of shared clonotypes between healthy human individuals. This CDR3 has 13 amino acids. The V segment lost 5 bases and the J segment 6 bases; nucleotides outside the gene matches: 6. Germline CDR1 is SGHAT and CDR2 is FQNNGV. The repertoire was sequenced with immunoSEQ multiplex PCR; TCRdb's copy has only in-frame clones and lacks some. The table records hundreds of thousands of clones, around 78% of them present only once. The chain joins TRBV11-2 to TRBJ1-2, with 7 bases that match TRBD1. The clonotype comes from a woman in her thirties or forties in good health. Some clones in this sample may be carry-over from other donors' samples. Input material: PBMCs. The CDR3 sequence is CASSPRGQNGYTF. In DNA, the CDR3 is TGTGCCAGCAGCCCCCGGGGACAGAATGGCTACACCTTC.